This entry is about one T cell receptor (beta chain). Its target is not known. The data originate from a study of immune evolution from preneoplasia to lung adenocarcinoma. Assay used: immunoSEQ multiplex PCR; TCRdb lists only in-frame clones, some missing. Here the sample spans approximately 11,000 clones, around 76% being singletons. Between 2014 and 2017, patients underwent resection in Japan or China. Histologic diagnosis was independently verified by two lung pathologists. Study-level results: Highest clonality occurred in KRAS-mutant, not EGFR-mutant or double wild-type, nodules. Top clone share appeared to fall from AAH through AIS, MIA, adenocarcinoma.

CDR3 length: 14 amino acids. Germline CDR1 and CDR2: GTSNPN and SVGIG (reference sequence). Trimming left V 0 bases short and J 4 bases short, with 13 bases between. The source is a person aged 55-80 years with lung adenocarcinoma. The chain has TRBV30 and TRBJ2-7, with D possibly TRBD1 on 5 matching bases. The sequenced sample consisted of FFPE minimally invasive lung adenocarcinoma tissue. CDR3 loop: CAWSVRGRDYEQYF. CDR3 nucleotides: TGTGCCTGGAGTGTTAGGGGCAGGGATTACGAGCAGTACTTC.